This TCR beta chain was sequenced during a study of long-term antiretroviral therapy in people with HIV. The study, taken as a whole, reports: Diversity increased after ART yet remained lower than in transplant donor controls.

The CDR3 consists of 14 residues. The V end was cut by 6 bases, the J end by 6 bases, with 18 bases between. Germline lookup yields CDR1 LNHDA and CDR2 SQIVND (reference sequence). Survey-level immunoSEQ v3.0 assays were run. The protocol was immunoSEQ multiplex PCR, while the TCRdb copy is restricted to in-frame clones and leaves out a portion. The table shows 25,000 to 30,000 clones, with roughly 80% occurring only once. This clone was recorded a few times. What it binds is unknown. The study drew at least one pre-ART and at least two post-ART PBMC samples from every donor. The chain uses TRBV19 and TRBJ2-7; TRBD1 is a possible D gene (6 bases). This TCR came from a man aged 25 to 45 with HIV. This material consisted of unsorted PBMCs, taken 2.1 years after starting antiretroviral therapy. The CDR3 DNA sequence: TGTGCCAGTAGCGTCTACAGGGAATCATCCGAGCAGTACTTC. Protein: CASSVYRESSEQYF.